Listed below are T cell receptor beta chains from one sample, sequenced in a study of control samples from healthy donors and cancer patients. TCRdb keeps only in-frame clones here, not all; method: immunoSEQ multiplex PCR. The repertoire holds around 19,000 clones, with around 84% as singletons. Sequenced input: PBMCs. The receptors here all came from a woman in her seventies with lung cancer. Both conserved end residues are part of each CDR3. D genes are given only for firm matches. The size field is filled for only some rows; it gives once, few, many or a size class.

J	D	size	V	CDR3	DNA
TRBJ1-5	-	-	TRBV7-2	CASSLVVGGNQPQHF	TGTGCCAGCAGCTTAGTTGTCGGGGGCAATCAGCCCCAGCATTTT
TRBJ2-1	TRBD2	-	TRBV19	CASSIEGTSGQAEQFF	TGTGCCAGTAGTATAGAAGGGACTAGCGGCCAAGCTGAGCAGTTCTTC
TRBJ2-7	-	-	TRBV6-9	CASNPQEPIYEQYF	TGTGCCAGCAACCCACAGGAGCCTATCTACGAGCAGTACTTC
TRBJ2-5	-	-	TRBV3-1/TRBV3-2	CASSQKGTGRGTQYF	TGTGCCAGCAGCCAAAAGGGGACCGGACGTGGGACCCAGTACTTC
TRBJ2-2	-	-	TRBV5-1	CASSTQGAGELFF	TGCGCCAGCAGCACCCAAGGGGCCGGGGAGCTGTTTTTT
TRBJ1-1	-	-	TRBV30	CAWSEFSRRNEAFF	TGTGCCTGGAGTGAGTTTTCTCGCCGGAACGAAGCTTTCTTT
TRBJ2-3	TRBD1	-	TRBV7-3	CASSSPGQGARNTQYF	TGTGCCAGCAGCTCCCCGGGACAGGGGGCGCGAAATACGCAGTATTTT
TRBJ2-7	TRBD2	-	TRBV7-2	CASSFPYLAGEQQYF	TGTGCCAGCAGCTTCCCTTATTTAGCGGGAGAACAGCAGTACTTC
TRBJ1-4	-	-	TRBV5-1	CASSFGSNEKLFF	TGCGCCAGCAGCTTTGGGTCTAATGAAAAACTGTTTTTT
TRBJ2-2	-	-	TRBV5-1	CASSLGGNTGELFF	TGCGCCAGCAGCTTGGGAGGGAACACCGGGGAGCTGTTTTTT
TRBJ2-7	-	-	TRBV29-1	CSVEVWDNTYEQYF	TGCAGCGTTGAAGTGTGGGACAATACCTACGAGCAGTACTTC
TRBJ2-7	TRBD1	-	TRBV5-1	CASSFNPSGQATYEQYF	TGCGCCAGCAGCTTTAATCCCTCGGGACAGGCGACTTACGAGCAGTACTTC
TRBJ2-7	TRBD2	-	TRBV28	CASSSLAAFYEQYF	TGTGCCAGCAGTTCGCTAGCGGCTTTCTACGAGCAGTACTTC
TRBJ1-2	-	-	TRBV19	CASSILSPNQDYGYTF	TGTGCCAGTAGTATCCTCTCGCCAAACCAGGACTATGGCTACACCTTC
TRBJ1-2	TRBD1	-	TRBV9	CASSDTGGYYGYTF	TGTGCCAGCAGCGATACAGGGGGCTACTATGGCTACACCTTC
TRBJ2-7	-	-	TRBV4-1	CASSQLIGTLPYEQYF	TGCGCCAGCAGCCAGTTAATCGGGACACTTCCTTACGAGCAGTACTTC
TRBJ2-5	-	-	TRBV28	CASSLNRDQETQYF	TGTGCCAGCAGTTTAAACAGGGACCAAGAGACCCAGTACTTC
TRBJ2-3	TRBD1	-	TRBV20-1	CSASGDGTGTDTQYF	TGCAGTGCTAGTGGAGATGGGACAGGCACAGATACGCAGTATTTT
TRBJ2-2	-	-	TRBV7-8	CASSPRAIGELFF	TGTGCCAGCAGCCCTAGGGCGATCGGGGAGCTGTTTTTT
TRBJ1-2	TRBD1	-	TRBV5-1	CASSWGDSNYGYTF	TGCGCCAGCAGCTGGGGGGACAGTAACTATGGCTACACCTTC
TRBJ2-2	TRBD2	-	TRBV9	CASSVVLAGGIGELFF	TGTGCCAGCAGCGTAGTTTTAGCGGGAGGAATCGGGGAGCTGTTTTTT
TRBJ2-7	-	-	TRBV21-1	CASSNAQGLAGVSYEQYF	TGTGCCAGCAGCAACGCCCAGGGACTAGCGGGAGTTTCCTACGAGCAGTACTTC
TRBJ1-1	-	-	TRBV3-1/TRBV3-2	CASSLGNTEAFF	TGTGCCAGCAGCCTCGGGAACACTGAAGCTTTCTTT
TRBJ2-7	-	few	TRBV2	CASSEAGSTLLSEQYF	TGTGCCAGCAGTGAGGCGGGTTCTACTTTACTTTCCGAGCAGTACTTC
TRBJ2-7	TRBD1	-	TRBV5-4	CASSLGGTATYEQYF	TGTGCCAGCAGCTTGGGTGGGACAGCGACCTACGAGCAGTACTTC
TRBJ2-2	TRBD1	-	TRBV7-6	CASSLAQTGGYTGELFF	TGTGCCAGCAGCTTAGCCCAGACAGGGGGCTACACCGGGGAGCTGTTTTTT
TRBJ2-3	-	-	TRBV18	CASSPGLGNTDTQYF	TGTGCCAGCTCACCTGGTCTGGGGAACACAGATACGCAGTATTTT
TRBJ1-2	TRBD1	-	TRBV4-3	CASSQDRDPNYGYTF	TGCGCCAGCAGCCAGGACAGGGACCCTAACTATGGCTACACCTTC
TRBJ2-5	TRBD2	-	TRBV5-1	CASSLFLAGGQETQYF	TGCGCCAGCAGCTTGTTTTTAGCGGGAGGCCAAGAGACCCAGTACTTC
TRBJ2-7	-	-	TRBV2	CASSQYEQYF	TGTGCCAGCAGCCAGTACGAGCAGTACTTC
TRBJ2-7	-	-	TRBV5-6	CASSPFTGYEQYF	TGTGCCAGCAGCCCCTTTACAGGGTACGAGCAGTACTTC
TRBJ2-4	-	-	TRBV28	CASSSAWGGEAKNIQYF	TGTGCCAGCAGTTCCGCATGGGGGGGCGAGGCCAAAAACATTCAGTACTTC
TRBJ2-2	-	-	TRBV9	CASNRNTGELFF	TGTGCCAGCAACCGCAACACCGGGGAGCTGTTTTTT
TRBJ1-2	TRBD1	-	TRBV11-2	CASSWTGEPAGYTF	TGTGCCAGCAGCTGGACAGGGGAACCCGCTGGCTACACCTTC
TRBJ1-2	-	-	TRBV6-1	CASSEVKPGGASYGYTF	TGTGCCAGCAGTGAAGTAAAGCCGGGGGGGGCGTCCTATGGCTACACCTTC
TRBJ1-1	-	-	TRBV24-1	CATSELRRRNTEAFF	TGTGCCACCAGTGAGCTCAGGAGGCGGAACACTGAAGCTTTCTTT
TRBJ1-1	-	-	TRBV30	CAWSVGLAGAFF	TGTGCCTGGAGTGTAGGGCTAGCGGGAGCTTTCTTT
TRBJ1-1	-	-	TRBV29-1	CSFRGGLMNTEAFF	TGCAGCTTTCGTGGGGGTCTGATGAACACTGAAGCTTTCTTT
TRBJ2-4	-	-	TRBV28	CASTALGDKNIQYF	TGTGCCAGCACAGCCCTAGGTGACAAAAACATTCAGTACTTC
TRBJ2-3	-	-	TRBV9	CASSVVGQRWTDTQYF	TGTGCCAGCAGCGTAGTGGGCCAAAGGTGGACAGATACGCAGTATTTT
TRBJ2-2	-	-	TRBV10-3	CAINLWGLANTGELFF	TGTGCCATCAATCTTTGGGGGCTGGCGAACACCGGGGAGCTGTTTTTT
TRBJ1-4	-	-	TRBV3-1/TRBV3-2	CASSQEGGDREKLFF	TGTGCCAGCAGCCAAGAAGGGGGGGATCGCGAAAAACTGTTTTTT
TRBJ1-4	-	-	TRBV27	CASSSPGLRNEKLFF	TGTGCCAGCAGTTCACCGGGACTGCGTAATGAAAAACTGTTTTTT
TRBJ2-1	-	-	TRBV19	CASSMRETASQFF	TGTGCCAGTAGTATGAGGGAGACGGCCTCGCAGTTCTTC
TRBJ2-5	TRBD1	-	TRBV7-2	CASSLGGQGAETQYF	TGTGCCAGCAGCTTAGGAGGACAGGGGGCGGAGACCCAGTACTTC